This T cell receptor beta chain was observed in a study of T-cell reconstitution after alpha-beta-depleted transplantation in children. Using unique molecular identifiers, the investigators prepared the TCRbeta library. TCRdb reprocessed the PCR reads with MiXCR, giving one entry per CDR3 protein. This repertoire shows fewer than 700,000 distinct CDR3 sequences, 10% to 15% found once; its top ten account for about 2.2%. Study findings and constraints: Hyperexpanded clones declined; after one year, newly produced T cells mostly supplied diversity. Reportedly, roughly two months post-transplant, alpha-beta T cells arose from several hundred expanded graft clones. Some patients owed their high day-60 TCRbeta diversity to surviving recipient T cells and thymic progenitors.

This clonotype appeared a few times. The antigen remains undetermined. Trimming took 3 bases from V and 5 from J, leaving 11 bases between them. From germline, CDR1 is LNHDA and CDR2 SQIVND (reference sequence). The CDR3 is 13 residues long. The specimen comprised PBMCs, mostly from graft donor cells, sampled 360 days after TCRalphabeta/CD19-depleted stem cell transplant. This TCR came from a male patient younger than 18 who had a stem cell transplant for acute myeloid leukemia, so the T cells may come from the graft donor. The chain joins TRBV19 to TRBJ2-7, with D possibly being TRBD1 (6 bases). In DNA form, the CDR3 reads TGTGCCAGTAGTATGAACAGGGCCGACGAGCAGTACTTC. It is translated as CASSMNRADEQYF.